The T cell receptor beta chain under discussion was sequenced for a study of T cells expressing NK-cell markers. Germline V lookup: CDR1 MGHRA, CDR2 YSYEKL. The CDR3 consists of 15 residues. TCRdb reprocessed the 5' RACE reads and stores each CDR3 protein as one record, lacking DNA. The table counts over 150,000 distinct CDR3 sequences; around 21% lies in the top ten. The chain joins TRBV4-1 to TRBJ2-7; the TRBD1 assignment by TCRdb is unverifiable without DNA. Material for sequencing was blood T cells: a sorted CD56 or NKG2C T cell subset, CD4+ or CD8+ T cells, or bulk PBMC T cells (not recorded which). The clonotype comes from a man aged 18 to 69 in good health. The CDR3 sequence is CASSSGTGGWDEQYF.